Listed here are 14 T cell receptor beta chains from one sample, sequenced in a study of T cell clonality in common variable immunodeficiency (dated by TCRdb to between 2014 and 2016). The library was built by means of the immunoSEQ multiplex PCR assay. Imported from immuneACCESS, the table was reduced by TCRdb to in-frame sequences with V and J called. These copies leave out some clones; in studies compared against another copy, an unresolved V gene accounts for under half, and the cause of the remainder is not known. For this sample, approximately 60,000 clones are listed, none of them singletons. The ten biggest clones cover around 0.8% of the sample. Sample: peripheral blood mononuclear cells. Receptors originate from a person aged 18 to 69 in good health.

This clone was counted at least ten times. The CDR3 goes on 3 residues after the read ends, and that part is filled in from the germline J gene. The chain combines TRBV20-1 with TRBJ2-5; TRBD2 matches 10 bases. The CDR3 sequence is 15 residues long. The germline gives CDR1 DFQATT, CDR2 SNEGSKA (reference sequence). With 2 bases clipped from V and 2 bases from J, the junction kept 5 bases outside the gene matches. The CDR3 bases that were read are TGCAGTGCTAGACAGGGACTAGCGCAGCAAGAGACC. This codes for CSARQGLAQQET. The complete CDR3 sequence is CSARQGLAQQETQYF.

This clone was detected many times. Relative to the germline gene, one junction end is altered; a read error may explain this. Read data end 3 residues before the CDR3 end; the end is taken from the germline J gene. This chain connects TRBV4-2 to TRBJ2-2, with 7 positions matching TRBD2. The length of the CDR3 is 16 residues. Germline V gene data show CDR1 as LGHNA and CDR2 as YNFKEQ. The sequenced CDR3 bases are TGCGCCAGCAGTTTCAGGAAGGTAGCGGGCACCGGGGAG. Protein sequence: CASSFRKVAGTGE. The whole CDR3 protein is CASSFRKVAGTGELFF.

There are many counts of this clone. With the read ending 3 residues before the CDR3 end, the germline J gene is used to fill in that end. The chain is built from TRBV27 and TRBJ2-1; TRBD2 aligns across 7 bases. The length of the CDR3 is 16 residues. Germline CDR1 reads MNHEY; CDR2 reads SMNVEV (reference sequence). After removal of 3 bases from V and 4 bases from J, the junction contained 9 bases not matched to a gene. CDR3 loop: CASSLTGTTTYNEQFF. CDR3 bases read: TGTGCCAGCAGTTTGACCGGGACTACAACGTACAATGAG.

This clone was counted at least ten times. The CDR3 end is not reached by the read, which stops 3 residues before it; the germline J gene fills it in. V usage is TRBV14 and J usage is TRBJ2-2, with D possibly being TRBD1 (5 bases). The CDR3 spans 15 residues. The germline V gene encodes CDR1 SGHDN and CDR2 FVKESK. CDR3 sequence reads: CASSRGQNLNEKLFF. The part of the CDR3 DNA that was read is TGTGCCAGCAGCAGGGGTCAGAACCTTAATGAAAAG.

This clone has a handful of counts. The missing CDR3 end, 3 residues past where the read stops, is filled in from the germline J gene. This CDR3 is also generated by other DNA sequences in the sample. This chain uses TRBV19 with TRBJ1-1; D not certain. Germline lookup yields CDR1 LNHDA and CDR2 SQIVND (reference sequence). V lost 2 bases and J lost 2, with 6 bases in between. The length of the CDR3 is 13 residues. The CDR3 sequence: CASSISVNTEAFF. Partial CDR3 DNA: TGTGCCAGTAGTATATCCGTTAACACTGAA.

This clone was observed many times. The CDR3 is cut off 3 residues early in the read; its end comes from the germline J gene. V usage is TRBV19 and J usage is TRBJ1-1, with D hard to call. This CDR3 comprises 11 residues. V shed 5 bases and J shed 7 bases, with 8 bases lying between them. Germline lookup yields CDR1 LNHDA and CDR2 SQIVND (reference sequence). CDR3 bases read: TGTGCCAGTAGTCTGTACTATGAA. It is translated as CASSLYYE. The complete CDR3 reads CASSLYYEAFF.

This clone has at least ten counts. Sequencing ends 3 residues short of the CDR3 end; the germline J gene provides the rest. The chain employs TRBV19 and TRBJ1-1; D ambiguous. The CDR3 spans 11 residues. CDR1 and CDR2 (germline): LNHDA, SQIVND (reference sequence). The CDR3 protein is CASRSQNEAFF. The covered CDR3 bases are TGTGCCAGCCGCTCGCAGAACGAA.

In its sample, this clone was seen many times. The CDR3 is cut off 3 residues early in the read; its end comes from the germline J gene. The chain employs TRBV29-1 and TRBJ1-1; unclear D gene. The CDR3 contains 13 residues. Germline values: CDR1 SQVTM, CDR2 ANQGSEA. V lost 5 bases, J lost 0 bases, and 10 bases lay in between. CDR3 region: CSVRGLMNTEAFF. Incomplete CDR3 DNA: TGCAGCGTTAGAGGACTAATGAACACTGAA.

There are many counts of this clone. The DNA ends 3 residues before the CDR3 does, and the rest of the CDR3 is filled in from the germline J gene. This chain links TRBV12-3 or TRBV12-4 with TRBJ2-3, with 8 bases matching TRBD2. This CDR3 contains 14 residues. V shed 7 bases and J 5 bases; nucleotides not matched to a gene: 8. The sequenced part of the CDR3 DNA is TGTGCCAGCAATCTCTACCGGGGGGGAGATACG. Translation: CASNLYRGGDT. The whole CDR3 protein reads CASNLYRGGDTQYF.

This clone has a count of ten or more. One end of the junction does not line up with germline, which may come from a read error. The CDR3 is cut off 3 residues early in the read; its end comes from the germline J gene. The chain combines TRBV4-2 with TRBJ1-1; tentative D call: TRBD1 (5 bases). The CDR3 totals 14 residues. CDR1 LGHNA and CDR2 YNFKEQ come from the germline V gene. This CDR3 is CASSQLDSNTEAFF. The sequenced CDR3 bases are TGCGCCAGCAGCCAGTTAGACAGCAACACTGAA.

At least ten counts were recorded for this clone. The sequence runs out 3 residues before the end of the CDR3; the remainder is reconstructed from the germline J gene. This chain connects TRBV4-1 to TRBJ1-4; TRBD1 matches 9 bases. This CDR3 contains 16 residues. The V and J ends lost 1 base and 9 bases, in that order; junction bases with no gene match: 9. Germline CDR1 reads MGHRA; CDR2 reads YSYEKL. The CDR3 loop reads CASSQGPGQGRKKLFF. The CDR3 DNA, read in part, is TGCGCCAGCAGCCAAGGCCCGGGACAGGGTAGGAAAAAA.

This clone came up many times. The CDR3 extends 3 residues past the end of the read, so its final part is completed from the germline J gene. The genes are TRBV7-8 and TRBJ2-5; D may be TRBD2 (6 bases). This CDR3 has 16 residues. Germline V CDR1 and CDR2: SGHVS, FQNEAQ. V lost 3 bases and J 2 bases, leaving 16 bases between the germline ends. CDR3 in amino acids: CASSFPAVAVQETQYF. CDR3 DNA, as far as it was read: TGTGCCAGCAGCTTTCCTGCAGTAGCGGTGCAAGAGACC.

There are many counts of this clone. This CDR3 is CSAKTRRSGSYNEQFF. The DNA read from the CDR3 is TGCAGTGCCAAAACGAGAAGGAGCGGCTCCTACAATGAG. This sequence joins TRBV20-1 and TRBJ2-1; possibly TRBD2 for D (5 bases). Read coverage stops 3 residues before the CDR3 terminus; the germline J gene supplies the remainder. CDR1 is DFQATT and CDR2 is SNEGSKA in the germline V gene (reference sequence). Trimming left V 6 bases short and J 0 bases short, with 18 bases between. The CDR3 covers 16 residues.

This clone has at least ten counts. Read coverage stops 3 residues before the CDR3 terminus; the germline J gene supplies the remainder. The gene calls are TRBV19 and TRBJ1-2; a possible D gene is TRBD1 (5 bases). There are 17 residues in the CDR3. V lost 3 bases and J lost 5, with 22 bases in between. Germline V gene lookup returns CDR1 LNHDA and CDR2 SQIVND (reference sequence). The sequenced CDR3 bases are TGTGCCAGTAGTATTCGGTCCGGGACTTCTTTTGGGTATGGC. This encodes CASSIRSGTSFGYG. In full, the CDR3 is CASSIRSGTSFGYGYTF.